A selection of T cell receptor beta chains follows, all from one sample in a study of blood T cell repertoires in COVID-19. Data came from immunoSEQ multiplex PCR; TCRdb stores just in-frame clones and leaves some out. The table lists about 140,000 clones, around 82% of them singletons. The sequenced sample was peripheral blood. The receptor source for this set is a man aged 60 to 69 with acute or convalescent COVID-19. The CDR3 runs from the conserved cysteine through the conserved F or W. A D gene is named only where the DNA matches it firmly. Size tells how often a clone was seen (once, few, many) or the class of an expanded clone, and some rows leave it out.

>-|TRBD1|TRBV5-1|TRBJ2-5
TGCGCCAGCAGCCCGGGACAGGCGATGGAGACCCAGTACTTC
CASSPGQAMETQYF
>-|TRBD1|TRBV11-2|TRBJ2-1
TGTGCCAGCAGCTCCGTGGACAGGGGAATATACAATGAGCAGTTCTTC
CASSSVDRGIYNEQFF
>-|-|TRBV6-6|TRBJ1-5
TGTGCCAGCACCCACGGAGGGGCTCGCAATCAGCCCCAGCATTTT
CASTHGGARNQPQHF
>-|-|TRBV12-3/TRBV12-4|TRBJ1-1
TGTGCCAGCCGAAAGGCGGGTGAAGCTTTCTTT
CASRKAGEAFF
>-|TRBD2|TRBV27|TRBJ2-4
TGTGCCAGCAGTTTAACGACTAGCGGGTCGAGAGACATTCAGTACTTC
CASSLTTSGSRDIQYF
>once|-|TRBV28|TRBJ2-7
TGTGCCAGCAGTTCCCAGACTACGAACTACTTC
CASSSQTTNYF
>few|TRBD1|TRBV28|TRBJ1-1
TGTGCCAGCAGTTTACTCGGGACAGGGGGCGACACTGAAGCTTTCTTT
CASSLLGTGGDTEAFF
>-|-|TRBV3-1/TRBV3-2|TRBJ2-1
TGTGCCAGCAGCCCAACCGGGGACTCCTACAATGAGCAGTTCTTC
CASSPTGDSYNEQFF
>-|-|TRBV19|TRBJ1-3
TGTGCCAGTAGTTCGGGGTTTAGGACGGAGTCTGGAAACACCATATATTTT
CASSSGFRTESGNTIYF
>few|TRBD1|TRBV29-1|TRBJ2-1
TGCAGCGTTGAGACAGGGTACAATGAGCAGTTCTTC
CSVETGYNEQFF
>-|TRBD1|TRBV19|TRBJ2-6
TGTGCCAGCGCGACAGGGGGCGCGTCTGGGGCCAACGTCCTGACTTTC
CASATGGASGANVLTF
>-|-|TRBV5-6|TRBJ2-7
TGTGCCAGCAGCATCGGGGGTTACGAGCAGTACTTC
CASSIGGYEQYF
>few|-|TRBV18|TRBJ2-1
TGTGCCAGCTCACGAGGAGTTGATAGCAATGAGCAGTTCTTC
CASSRGVDSNEQFF
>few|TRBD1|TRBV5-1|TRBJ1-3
TGCGCCAGCAGCTTGGGGGACAGGGGAGGAAACACCATATATTTT
CASSLGDRGGNTIYF
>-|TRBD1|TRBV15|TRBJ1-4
TGTGCCACCAGCAGACGAACAGGGGTGAATGAAAAACTGTTTTTT
CATSRRTGVNEKLFF
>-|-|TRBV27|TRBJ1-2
TGTGCCAGCAGTTTACAGCGGGCTAGCGGCTACACCTTC
CASSLQRASGYTF
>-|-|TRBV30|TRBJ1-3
TGTGCCTGGATACAGGTTCCTGGAAACACCATATATTTT
CAWIQVPGNTIYF
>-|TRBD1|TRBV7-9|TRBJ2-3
TGTGCCAGCAGCTTAGAAGGACAGGTCCGTTATGATACGCAGTATTTT
CASSLEGQVRYDTQYF
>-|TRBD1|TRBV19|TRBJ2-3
TGTGCCAGTAGTGTTGGACAGGGGACAGATACGCAGTATTTT
CASSVGQGTDTQYF
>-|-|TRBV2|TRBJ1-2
TGTGCCAGCAGTTCAGGACAGTACTATGGCTACACCTTC
CASSSGQYYGYTF
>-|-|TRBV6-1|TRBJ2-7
TGTGCCAGCAGTGACGGACAGCTATCCTCCTACGAGCAGTACTTC
CASSDGQLSSYEQYF
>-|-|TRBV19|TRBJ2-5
TGTGCCAGTAGTGGCAGGAGGTACCAAGAGACCCAGTACTTC
CASSGRRYQETQYF
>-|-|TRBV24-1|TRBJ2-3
TGTGCCACCAGTGATTCTCTTCATACGCAGTATTTT
CATSDSLHTQYF
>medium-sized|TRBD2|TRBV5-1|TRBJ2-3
TGCGCCACCAAGCTAGCGGGAGGGTTCGATACGCAGTATTTT
CATKLAGGFDTQYF
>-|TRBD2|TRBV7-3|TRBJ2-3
TGTGCCAGCAGCCCCCGTGGGACTAGCGGGACAGATACGCAGTATTTT
CASSPRGTSGTDTQYF
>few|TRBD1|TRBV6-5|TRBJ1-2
TGTGCCAGCAGTTCTAGGGGGCTGGAGGGCTACACCTTC
CASSSRGLEGYTF
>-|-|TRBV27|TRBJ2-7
TGTGCCAGCAGCCTGGTCGGAGGGGCCCACTACGAGCAGTACTTC
CASSLVGGAHYEQYF
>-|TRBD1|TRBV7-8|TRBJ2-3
TGTGCCAGCAGCTTCACCGGGACAGGGGAAACAGATACGCAGTATTTT
CASSFTGTGETDTQYF
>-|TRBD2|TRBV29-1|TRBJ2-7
TGCAGCGTTGAACCAGCGGGAGTAAGACGCGAGCAGTACTTC
CSVEPAGVRREQYF
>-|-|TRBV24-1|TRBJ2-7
TGTGCCGTTGACAGATCCTACGAGCAGTACTTC
CAVDRSYEQYF
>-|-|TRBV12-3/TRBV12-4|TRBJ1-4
TGTGCCAGCAGTTTGCAGAATGAAAAACTGTTTTTT
CASSLQNEKLFF
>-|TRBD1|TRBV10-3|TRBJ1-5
TGTGCCATCAGCGGGGACAGGGTTCGCCAGCCCCAGCATTTT
CAISGDRVRQPQHF
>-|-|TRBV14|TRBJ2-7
TGTGCCAGCAGCCCCCTGACTGTACAGGTCAACGAGCAGTACTTC
CASSPLTVQVNEQYF
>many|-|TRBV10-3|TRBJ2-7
TGTGCCATCACTTCCGGTAGCTCCTACGAGCAGTACTTC
CAITSGSSYEQYF
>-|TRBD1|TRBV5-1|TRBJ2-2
TGCGCCAGCAGCTGGACAGGGTCCGGGGAGCTGTTTTTT
CASSWTGSGELFF
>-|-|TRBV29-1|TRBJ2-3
TGCAGCGTTGACTACAGGGGACTCACAGATACGCAGTATTTT
CSVDYRGLTDTQYF
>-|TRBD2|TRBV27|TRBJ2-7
TGTGCCAGCAGGACTAGCGGGATGGACGAGCAGTACTTC
CASRTSGMDEQYF
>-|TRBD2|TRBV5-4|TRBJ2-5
TGTGCCAGCAGCCCTCTCCCCCCCGGGACTAGCGGGAAGGAGACCCAGTACTTC
CASSPLPPGTSGKETQYF
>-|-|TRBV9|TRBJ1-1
TGTGCCAGCAGCGACAACCAAATTGAAGCTTTCTTT
CASSDNQIEAFF
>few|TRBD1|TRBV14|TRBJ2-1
TGTGCCAGCAGCCAATTTTGGGACAGGAACTACAATGAGCAGTTCTTC
CASSQFWDRNYNEQFF
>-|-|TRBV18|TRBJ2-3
TGTGCCAGCTCAGTGGCCGAAACAGATACGCAGTATTTT
CASSVAETDTQYF
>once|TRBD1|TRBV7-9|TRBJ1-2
TGTGCCAGCAGTCCCCGACAGGGCAACTATGGCTACACCTTC
CASSPRQGNYGYTF